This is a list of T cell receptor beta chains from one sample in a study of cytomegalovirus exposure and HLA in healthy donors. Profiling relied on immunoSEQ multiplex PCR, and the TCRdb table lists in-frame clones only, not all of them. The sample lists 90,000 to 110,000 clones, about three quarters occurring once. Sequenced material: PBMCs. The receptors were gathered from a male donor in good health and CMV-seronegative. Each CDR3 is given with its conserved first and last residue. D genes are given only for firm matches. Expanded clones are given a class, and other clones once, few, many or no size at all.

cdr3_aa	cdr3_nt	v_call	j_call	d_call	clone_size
CASSYSKGLHF	TGTGCCAGCAGTTACTCGAAGGGACTACATTTT	TRBV6-6	TRBJ1-3	-	few
CASSAEAYNEQFF	TGTGCCAGCAGCGCAGAGGCTTACAATGAGCAGTTCTTC	TRBV11-1	TRBJ2-1	-	-
CSAWDRGTDTQYF	TGCAGCGCCTGGGACAGGGGGACAGATACGCAGTATTTT	TRBV29-1	TRBJ2-3	TRBD1	-
CAISVGAGLNTEAFF	TGTGCCATCAGTGTAGGGGCAGGACTAAACACTGAAGCTTTCTTT	TRBV10-3	TRBJ1-1	-	-
CASSQAQGANEKLFF	TGCGCCAGCAGCCAAGCCCAGGGGGCTAATGAAAAACTGTTTTTT	TRBV4-1	TRBJ1-4	TRBD1	few
CASSKAPPNGNASPKFYEQYF	TGTGCCAGCAGCAAAGCACCCCCCAACGGGAACGCAAGCCCGAAGTTCTACGAGCAGTACTTC	TRBV21-1	TRBJ2-7	-	-
CASSLYPSGQANEQFF	TGTGCCAGCAGCTTATATCCTAGCGGACAAGCAAATGAGCAGTTCTTC	TRBV11-2	TRBJ2-1	TRBD2	-
CASSQDGRGGRGYTF	TGTGCCAGCAGTCAAGATGGCAGGGGCGGTCGAGGCTACACCTTC	TRBV6-6	TRBJ1-2	-	-
CASSVGGGANVLTF	TGTGCCAGCAGCGTAGGGGGGGGAGCCAACGTCCTGACTTTC	TRBV9	TRBJ2-6	TRBD2	-
CASSSTGLADYPGELFF	TGTGCCAGCAGCTCTACCGGACTAGCGGACTATCCCGGGGAGCTGTTTTTT	TRBV11-3	TRBJ2-2	TRBD2	-
CASRMGGAANEKLFF	TGTGCCAGCAGGATGGGAGGGGCTGCTAATGAAAAACTGTTTTTT	TRBV27	TRBJ1-4	-	-
CASRLFEAAYEQYF	TGTGCCAGCAGGTTGTTTGAGGCAGCCTACGAGCAGTACTTC	TRBV27	TRBJ2-7	-	-
CASSPSLAEYYGYTF	TGTGCCAGCAGCCCCAGTTTGGCGGAATACTATGGCTACACCTTC	TRBV11-1	TRBJ1-2	-	-
CASSSGLGRDTQYF	TGCGCCAGCAGCTCAGGACTAGGACGTGATACGCAGTATTTT	TRBV5-1	TRBJ2-3	TRBD2	-
CASSLGDRGAYGYTF	TGTGCCAGCAGCTTGGGGGACAGGGGCGCCTATGGCTACACCTTC	TRBV5-6	TRBJ1-2	TRBD1	-
CASSKKEVRGYTF	TGTGCCAGCAGCAAGAAGGAGGTGCGAGGCTACACCTTC	TRBV21-1	TRBJ1-2	-	-
CASSFLQGWDGYTF	TGTGCCAGCAGCTTCCTTCAGGGGTGGGATGGCTACACCTTC	TRBV7-9	TRBJ1-2	-	few
CASSPRGLGNQPQHF	TGTGCCAGCAGTCCCAGGGGGCTTGGCAATCAGCCCCAGCATTTT	TRBV6-5	TRBJ1-5	TRBD1	-
CASSVESGKAAGELFF	TGTGCCAGCAGCGTAGAGAGCGGGAAGGCGGCCGGGGAGCTGTTTTTT	TRBV9	TRBJ2-2	TRBD2	-
CASSLLLSGQNTEAFF	TGTGCCAGCAGCCTCCTACTCTCAGGGCAAAACACTGAAGCTTTCTTT	TRBV4-2	TRBJ1-1	-	-
CAIGAKQETQYF	TGTGCCATCGGGGCGAAGCAAGAGACCCAGTACTTC	TRBV10-3	TRBJ2-5	-	-
CASSLGGRGSGQPQHF	TGTGCCAGCAGCTTAGGGGGAAGGGGATCGGGTCAGCCCCAGCATTTT	TRBV7-2	TRBJ1-5	-	-
CASSSRGNQPQHF	TGTGCCAGCAGCTCACGGGGCAATCAGCCCCAGCATTTT	TRBV7-2	TRBJ1-5	-	-
CSVEWTSGTDTQYF	TGCAGCGTTGAATGGACTAGCGGCACAGATACGCAGTATTTT	TRBV29-1	TRBJ2-3	TRBD2	-
CATSKTGLAYEQYF	TGTGCCACCAGCAAAACGGGACTCGCCTACGAGCAGTACTTC	TRBV15	TRBJ2-7	-	-
CASTFGAVPSYGYTF	TGTGCCAGCACGTTTGGAGCAGTCCCGTCGTATGGCTACACCTTC	TRBV2	TRBJ1-2	-	once
CASSLARLKNLNTEAFF	TGTGCCAGCAGCTTAGCCAGACTTAAGAACTTGAACACTGAAGCTTTCTTT	TRBV7-6	TRBJ1-1	-	-
CASKAPGTGNTDTQYF	TGTGCCAGCAAGGCCCCAGGGACAGGGAATACAGATACGCAGTATTTT	TRBV28	TRBJ2-3	TRBD1	-
CAWRETAGYEQFF	TGTGCCTGGAGGGAGACGGCGGGCTATGAGCAGTTCTTC	TRBV30	TRBJ2-1	-	once
CASSRGASGYSYNEQFF	TGTGCCAGCAGCCGGGGGGCTAGCGGGTACTCCTACAATGAGCAGTTCTTC	TRBV11-3	TRBJ2-1	TRBD2	-
CASSPRLADSHEQFF	TGTGCCAGCAGCCCCCGACTAGCCGATAGCCATGAGCAGTTCTTC	TRBV9	TRBJ2-1	TRBD2	-
CASSFQRDTDTQYF	TGTGCCAGCAGCTTCCAGCGGGATACAGATACGCAGTATTTT	TRBV5-6	TRBJ2-3	TRBD2	-
CASSEGTATYNEQFF	TGTGCCAGCAGTGAAGGGACAGCCACCTACAATGAGCAGTTCTTC	TRBV6-1	TRBJ2-1	-	-
CASSTTDRGLYNEQFF	TGTGCCAGCAGCACTACGGACAGGGGACTTTACAATGAGCAGTTCTTC	TRBV5-8	TRBJ2-1	TRBD1	-
CASSYWARSSYEQYF	TGTGCCAGCAGCTATTGGGCCCGAAGCTCCTACGAGCAGTACTTC	TRBV5-8	TRBJ2-7	-	-
CATSRGTGGEQYF	TGTGCCACCAGCAGAGGGACAGGGGGGGAGCAGTACTTC	TRBV15	TRBJ2-7	TRBD1	-
CASSKRRDRGYEQYF	TGTGCCAGCAGCAAGAGGCGGGACAGGGGTTACGAGCAGTACTTC	TRBV11-3	TRBJ2-7	TRBD1	-
CASSESSLTEAFF	TGCGCCAGCAGTGAGTCTTCTCTGACTGAAGCTTTCTTT	TRBV10-1	TRBJ1-1	-	few
CASSFDRAYEQYF	TGCGCCAGCAGCTTCGACAGGGCCTACGAGCAGTACTTC	TRBV5-1	TRBJ2-7	TRBD1	few
CASSPIGAGGPENEQFF	TGTGCCAGCAGCCCGATAGGGGCGGGGGGACCTGAGAATGAGCAGTTCTTC	TRBV13	TRBJ2-1	TRBD2	once
CASSLEASGSTGELFF	TGTGCCAGCAGCTTAGAGGCTAGCGGGAGCACCGGGGAGCTGTTTTTT	TRBV7-6	TRBJ2-2	TRBD2	-
CASSQDLRGATEAFF	TGTGCCAGCAGCCAAGATCTTCGGGGGGCCACTGAAGCTTTCTTT	TRBV4-2	TRBJ1-1	-	few
CASGGAGGGLYEQYF	TGTGCCAGCGGGGGGGCGGGAGGTGGGCTCTACGAGCAGTACTTC	TRBV6-1	TRBJ2-7	TRBD2	-
CASNGRGPGSPLHF	TGTGCCAGCAATGGCAGGGGGCCGGGGTCACCCCTCCACTTT	TRBV6-5	TRBJ1-6	TRBD1	once
CASSLEGFGGLVGETQYF	TGTGCCAGCAGCTTGGAGGGCTTCGGGGGGCTGGTCGGTGAGACCCAGTACTTC	TRBV5-6	TRBJ2-5	-	few
CASSPRVPGEQYF	TGTGCCAGCTCACCACGGGTCCCCGGGGAGCAGTACTTC	TRBV18	TRBJ2-5	-	-
CASSWTSGRYEQYF	TGTGCCAGCAGCTGGACTAGCGGACGCTACGAGCAGTACTTC	TRBV14	TRBJ2-7	TRBD2	-
CASSQDLGQLMNTEAFF	TGCGCCAGCAGCCAAGATCTGGGACAGTTGATGAACACTGAAGCTTTCTTT	TRBV4-1	TRBJ1-1	TRBD1	once
CASSLSAGADTGELFF	TGCGCCAGCAGCTTGTCCGCGGGAGCGGACACCGGGGAGCTGTTTTTT	TRBV5-1	TRBJ2-2	TRBD2	-
CASRAEGAVTEAFF	TGTGCCAGTAGAGCGGAGGGCGCGGTCACTGAAGCTTTCTTT	TRBV19	TRBJ1-1	-	-
CASSLFSGTEAFF	TGTGCCAGCAGCTTATTTTCGGGCACTGAAGCTTTCTTT	TRBV7-3	TRBJ1-1	-	-
CASSLRLNTGELFF	TGTGCTAGCAGCCTAAGACTGAACACCGGGGAGCTGTTTTTT	TRBV7-7	TRBJ2-2	-	-